These 28 T cell receptor beta chains share one sample of origin, sequenced in a study of Graves' ophthalmopathy and Graves' hyperthyroidism. Amplified TCR beta CDR3 regions were obtained using RNA transcripts as template. HTBI primers served in a first-round RT-PCR, which a second-round multiplex PCR followed. TCRdb fed the multiplex PCR reads into MiXCR, producing one record per CDR3 protein. The sample contains 580,000 or so distinct CDR3 sequences, approximately 35% of which appear only once. Sequencing was done on a sample of peripheral blood or thyroid tissue (not recorded which). These receptors came from an adult man with Graves' hyperthyroidism.

This clonotype came up many times. The rearrangement uses TRBV6-5 and TRBJ1-1; possible D gene TRBD1, 6 bases. The V gene lost 0 bases and the J gene lost 0 bases, with 14 bases spanning the gap. The CDR3 contains 17 residues. CDR1 and CDR2 from the germline V gene are MNHEY and SVGAGI. The DNA for the CDR3 is TGTGCCAGCAGTTACTCCGGACAGCCCGCGATGAACACTGAAGCTTTCTTT. Encoded protein: CASSYSGQPAMNTEAFF.

This clonotype was detected many times. The gene calls are TRBV12-3 or TRBV12-4 and TRBJ2-5; 7 bases align to TRBD1. Germline trimming cut 6 bases from V and 3 bases from J; bases unmatched to any gene: 4. CDR3 length: 13 residues. The CDR3 DNA sequence: TGTGCCAGCAGACCTGGGACAGAAGAGACCCAGTACTTC. This gives the protein CASRPGTEETQYF.

This clonotype appeared many times. The chain has TRBV7-9 and TRBJ1-2, with D unresolved. The CDR3 sequence is 17 residues long. The V gene lost 5 bases and the J gene lost 3 bases, with 22 bases spanning the gap. Per the germline V gene, CDR1 is SEHNR and CDR2 is FQNEAQ (reference sequence). In DNA form, the CDR3 reads TGTGCCAGCAGCCCCGTAGATCAAGCCGGCAGTGACTATGGCTACACCTTC. It is translated as CASSPVDQAGSDYGYTF.

V and J are TRBV20-1 and TRBJ2-2, with a tentative D call TRBD2 (5 bases). V lost 6 bases to trimming and J lost 1 base, with 12 bases between them. This CDR3 has 14 residues. Germline CDR1 DFQATT, CDR2 SNEGSKA (reference sequence). In DNA, the CDR3 is TGCAGTGCCACCCGCCGGGAGAACACCGGGGAGCTGTTTTTT. It translates to CSATRRENTGELFF.

Turning to this clonotype: At one of its ends the junction is not consistent with the germline gene, which may arise from a read error. The V gene is TRBV10-3, the J gene TRBJ2-7; 8 nucleotides line up with TRBD2. Germline V gene lookup returns CDR1 ENHRY and CDR2 SYGVKD. The CDR3 consists of 15 residues. CDR3 DNA: TGTGCCACCAGTGATTTGCCCGGGGGGGAGTACGAGCAGTACTTC. Protein sequence: CATSDLPGGEYEQYF.

The table lists this clonotype with many counts. The CDR3 reads CASSMRVPNTEAFF. The CDR3 DNA sequence: TGTGCCAGTAGTATGAGAGTGCCGAACACTGAAGCTTTCTTT. The gene calls are TRBV19 and TRBJ1-1; no firm D call. This CDR3 is built from 14 residues. Trimming removed 3 bases from V and 1 base from J, with 9 bases in between. Germline values: CDR1 LNHDA, CDR2 SQIVND (reference sequence).

This chain uses TRBV28 with TRBJ2-7, with D perhaps matching TRBD1 (5 bases). V dropped 3 bases and J dropped 6 bases, with 9 bases sitting between them. The CDR3 runs 12 residues. Germline V lookup: CDR1 MDHEN, CDR2 SYDVKM. CDR3 bases: TGTGCCAGCAGTTTGTCAGGGTTCGAGCAGTACTTC. It translates to CASSLSGFEQYF. The entire variable domain, with the rest obtained from reference TRBV28 and TRBJ2-7, is as follows: DVKVTQSSRYLVKRTGEKVFLECVQDMDHENMFWYRQDPGLGLRLIYFSYDVKMKEKGDIPEGYSVSREKKERFSLILESASTNQTSMYLCASSLSGFEQYFGPGTRLTVT.

This clonotype was seen at least ten times. The V and J genes are TRBV7-8 and TRBJ1-2; D might be TRBD1 (6 bases). This CDR3 has 14 amino acids. Germline V gives CDR1 SGHVS, CDR2 FQNEAQ. Trimming shortened V by 4 bases and J by 5 bases, and 14 bases separated the two germline ends. The CDR3 here is CASSSHKGGYGYTF. The CDR3 nucleotides are TGTGCCAGCAGCTCTCACAAGGGGGGGTATGGCTACACCTTC.

In nucleotides, the CDR3 is TGCAGTGCTAGAGATAAACAGGCCGTAGCTACGCAGTATTTT. It is translated as CSARDKQAVATQYF. V gene TRBV20-1 combines with J gene TRBJ2-3, with D perhaps TRBD1 (5 bases). V was clipped by 0 bases and J by 8 bases, with 15 bases between them. Per the germline V gene, CDR1 is DFQATT and CDR2 is SNEGSKA (reference sequence). The CDR3 totals 14 residues.

In this sample, this clonotype turned up many times. V usage is TRBV25-1 and J usage is TRBJ2-5; tentatively, D is TRBD1 (7 bases). Germline lookup yields CDR1 MGHDK and CDR2 SYGVNS. The length of the CDR3 is 15 residues. Trimming stripped 3 bases from V and 2 bases from J, with 13 bases between. CDR3 amino acids: CASSEFRGDQETQYF. The DNA of the CDR3 is TGTGCCAGCAGTGAGTTCAGGGGGGATCAAGAGACCCAGTACTTC.

This clonotype occurred many times. The J gene is TRBJ1-2, the V gene TRBV29-1; TRBD1 aligns across 9 bases. Germline V gene sequence: CDR1 SQVTM, CDR2 ANQGSEA. Trimming took 4 bases from V and 4 from J; bases not matched to a gene: 1. The CDR3 has 12 residues. The CDR3 DNA reads as TGCAGCGTTGTGGACAGGGGCTATGGCTACACCTTC. This sequence encodes CSVVDRGYGYTF. Full variable domain (rest looked up from reference TRBV29-1 and TRBJ1-2): SAVISQKPSRDICQRGTSLTIQCQVDSQVTMMFWYRQQPGQSLTLIATANQGSEATYESGFVIDKFPISRPNLTFSTLTVSNMSPEDSSIYLCSVVDRGYGYTFGSGTRLTVV.

Note on this clonotype: A much larger clone differs from this one at a single base, so this may be a read error. This rearrangement joins TRBV9 to TRBJ1-4; D remains unclear. Germline V CDR1 and CDR2: SGDLS, YYNGEE. The CDR3 runs 14 residues. The CDR3 nucleotides read TGTGCCAGCAGCGTAGCGGGATATAATGAAGAACTGTTTTTT. It encodes CASSVAGYNEELFF.

J is TRBJ1-5 and V is TRBV19; 7 bases agree with TRBD1. V was pared by 3 bases and J by 7 bases, with 6 bases of the junction left unmatched. The germline V gene encodes CDR1 LNHDA and CDR2 SQIVND (reference sequence). CDR3 size: 14 residues. The CDR3 is CASSMEGAWQPQHF. DNA for the CDR3: TGTGCCAGTAGTATGGAGGGGGCTTGGCAGCCCCAGCATTTT.

This clonotype was observed many times. J is TRBJ1-2 and V is TRBV6-5; 12 bases map to TRBD1. CDR3 length equals 17 residues. Germline-derived CDR1 and CDR2 are MNHEY and SVGAGI. Trimming took 2 bases from V and 6 from J; bases not matched to a gene: 10. CDR3 loop: CASSYQQTGTGGNGYTF. The CDR3 DNA is TGTGCCAGCAGTTACCAGCAAACCGGGACAGGGGGCAATGGCTACACCTTC.

This clonotype came up a few times. The chain employs TRBV12-5 and TRBJ2-2, with TRBD1 as a possible D gene (6 bases). CDR3 size: 17 residues. V gave up 2 bases and J gave up 2 bases, with 15 bases separating them. CDR1 and CDR2 from the germline V gene are LGHNT and FRNRAP. The CDR3 spells CASGLQQDSLNTGELFF. As DNA, the CDR3 is TGTGCTAGTGGTTTGCAACAGGACAGCCTTAACACCGGGGAGCTGTTTTTT.

The CDR3 nucleotides are TGCAGCGTTGTTGGGGGGGAGCTGTTTTTT. This gives the protein CSVVGGELFF. The V gene is TRBV29-1, the J gene TRBJ2-2; no clear D. The V end lost 4 bases, the J end lost 8 bases, and 5 bases lay between the germline ends. The CDR3 covers 10 residues. The germline CDR1 and CDR2 sequences are SQVTM and ANQGSEA.

The chain uses TRBV25-1 and TRBJ1-2, with TRBD1 matching over 9 bases. Germline CDR1 is MGHDK and CDR2 is SYGVNS. The CDR3 spans 16 residues. V shed 6 bases, J shed 4 bases, and the junction held 12 bases outside the gene matches. CDR3 in amino acids: CASSLVLGTGIYGYTF. The CDR3 nucleotides read TGTGCCAGCAGCTTGGTCTTGGGGACAGGGATCTATGGCTACACCTTC.

Remarks on this clonotype: This may come from a read error, since a much larger clone is one base off. The chain has TRBV2 and TRBJ1-3; a possible D gene is TRBD1 (5 bases). CDR3 length: 18 residues. Germline V CDR1 and CDR2: SNHLY, FYNNEI. CDR3 DNA: TGTGCCAGCAGTGTAGGGTTCGGACGCAGGGCCTCTGGAAACACCGTATATTTT. Protein sequence: CASSVGFGRRASGNTVYF.

This clonotype was observed many times. The V gene is TRBV7-3, the J gene TRBJ2-5; D might be TRBD1 (6 bases). The V end was cut by 5 bases, the J end by 5 bases, with 15 bases between. This CDR3 has 14 residues. Germline-derived CDR1 and CDR2 are SGHTA and FQGTGA. CDR3 protein: CASSTGPWEETQYF. In nucleotides, the CDR3 is TGTGCCAGCAGCACAGGGCCATGGGAGGAGACCCAGTACTTC.

This clonotype was seen only a few times. The J gene is TRBJ1-3, the V gene TRBV2; no clear D. The CDR3 is made up of 14 amino acids. Germline CDR1 SNHLY, CDR2 FYNNEI. The V and J ends lost 2 bases and 4 bases respectively, with 9 bases between them. The CDR3 is CASSEIGLGNTIYF. CDR3 nucleotides: TGTGCCAGCAGTGAAATCGGTCTGGGAAACACCATATATTTT.

This clonotype has only one observation. The chain employs TRBV2 and TRBJ1-5; the D gene is possibly TRBD1 (6 bases). Germline CDR1 and CDR2: SNHLY and FYNNEI. Trimming removed 6 bases from V and 11 bases from J, with 17 bases in between. The CDR3 is 13 residues long. Here the CDR3 DNA reads TGTGCCAGCAGGGACCGGGACAAAAAGACCCAGCATTTT. Its protein product is CASRDRDKKTQHF.

This clonotype was seen ten or more times. The chain employs TRBV25-1 and TRBJ2-2; the match to TRBD1 covers 8 bases. Trimming took 0 bases from V and 0 from J; bases not matched to a gene: 12. The CDR3 has 20 residues. The V gene's germline CDR1 is MGHDK and CDR2 SYGVNS. The CDR3 DNA is TGTGCCAGCAGTGAATATCAGGGGGCCAGGTTTGAAACGAACACCGGGGAGCTGTTTTTT. Its translation is CASSEYQGARFETNTGELFF.

The gene calls are TRBV4-1 and TRBJ1-2, with 7 positions matching TRBD1. V shed 1 base and J 4 bases; nucleotides not matched to a gene: 3. This CDR3 is 14 amino acids long. Looked up from germline, CDR1 is MGHRA and CDR2 is YSYEKL. The DNA of the CDR3 is TGCGCCAGCAGCCAAGTGGGACAGTCCTATGGCTACACCTTC. The encoded protein is CASSQVGQSYGYTF.

This clonotype was seen many times. CDR3 nucleotides: TGTGCCACCAGTCCAGGGAAGAATACGCAGTATTTT. Encoded protein: CATSPGKNTQYF. The chain employs TRBV24-1 and TRBJ2-3; TRBD1 is a possible D gene (5 bases). Trimming stripped 6 bases from V and 7 bases from J, with 10 bases between. The CDR3 extends over 12 amino acids. Germline CDR1 reads KGHDR; CDR2 reads SFDVKD.

This clonotype has a single count. One end of the junction is discordant with germline, which a read error may explain. V usage is TRBV12-5 and J usage is TRBJ1-1; D gene ambiguous. In germline, CDR1 is LGHNT, CDR2 FRNRAP. This CDR3 has 15 amino acids. The CDR3 DNA reads TGTGCCAGTGGTTTGGTAAGCGGACGGAACACTGGAGCTTTCTTT. This encodes CASGLVSGRNTGAFF. Combining the CDR3 with reference TRBV12-5 and TRBJ1-1 gives the whole variable domain DARVTQTPRHKVTEMGQEVTMRCQPILGHNTVFWYRQTMMQGLELLAYFRNRAPLDDSGMPKDRFSAEMPDATLATLKIQPSEPRDSAVYFCASGLVSGRNTGAFFGQGTRLTVV.

The chain joins TRBV2 to TRBJ2-3; D is ambiguous. This CDR3 comprises 12 residues. The germline V gene encodes CDR1 SNHLY and CDR2 FYNNEI. V lost 6 bases, J lost 6 bases, and 10 bases lay in between. The CDR3 loop reads CASREYWDTQYF. For the CDR3, the DNA is TGTGCCAGCAGAGAATATTGGGATACGCAGTATTTT.

About this clonotype: A much larger clonotype is one base distant, so this may be a read error. This rearrangement joins TRBV10-3 to TRBJ1-5; D remains unclear. The CDR3 loop spans 13 amino acids. V shed 3 bases and J shed 6 bases, with 9 bases lying between them. The germline gives CDR1 ENHRY, CDR2 SYGVKD. The CDR3 sequence is CAISERDSQPQHF. The CDR3 region has the DNA TGTGCCATCAGTGAACGGGATAGTCAGCCCCAGCATTTT.

Notes on this clonotype: It may be a read error: a sequence one base away is much more abundant. DNA of the CDR3: TGTGCCAGCAGCTTAGTGTTGAGGAGGGGGCGAAGTGGGGCCAACGTCCTGATTTTC. Its translation is CASSLVLRRGRSGANVLIF. J is TRBJ2-6 and V is TRBV7-2; D is perhaps TRBD1 (7 bases). Germline V gives CDR1 SGHTA, CDR2 FQGNSA. This CDR3 region has 19 residues.